This T cell receptor beta chain was found in a study of T cell repertoires in cytomegalovirus infection. TCRdb redid the calling of the reads with MiXCR, one entry per CDR3 protein. The repertoire consists of 560,000 or so distinct CDR3 sequences, with 16% occurring once and the leading ten covering roughly 25%. CDR3 length: 17 amino acids. Trimming took 3 bases from V and 2 from J; bases not matched to a gene: 9. Germline V lookup: CDR1 SGHAT, CDR2 FQNNGV. This clonotype was seen a few times. The TCR was taken from a human donor in good health (CMV status not recorded). Some clones in this sample may be carry-over from other donors' samples. The chain combines TRBV11-2 with TRBJ2-7; 11 bases match TRBD1. Sequencing was done on a sample of CD8+ T cells from PBMCs. CDR3 amino acids: CASSFWDRGGKAYEQYF. CDR3 DNA sequence: TGTGCCAGCAGCTTTTGGGACAGGGGGGGGAAAGCCTACGAGCAGTACTTC.